Below are 18 T cell receptor beta chains sequenced from a single sample in a study of T cells after yellow fever vaccination (dated by TCRdb to the late 2010s). Read against the paper, the sample's treatment or condition label means: live attenuated yellow fever vaccine strain. The library came from 5' RACE. The run used an Illumina HiSeq 2500. Using fastp trimming at Q25 and MiXCR clonotype assembly, TCRdb reanalyzed the public sequencing data and kept in-frame beta chains. Rows with one shared CDR3 protein collapse into an entry with the most common genes and DNA. A total of 500,000 to 650,000 distinct CDR3 sequences appear in this sample, roughly an eighth of them only once. The leading ten clones occupy just under 15% of the sample. The sequencing here drew on PBMCs, taken on the day of the yellow fever booster vaccination. The receptors were sampled from a man aged 25-45 years who received the YFV17D yellow fever vaccine.

This clonotype was counted between two and nine times. J is TRBJ2-3 and V is TRBV12-3 or TRBV12-4; 8 nucleotides align to TRBD2. Trimming removed 5 bases from V and 6 bases from J; junction bases left unmatched: 16. The CDR3 is made up of 17 amino acids. The DNA of the CDR3 is TGTGCCAGCAGTCCAGAGCCCTGGACTAGCAGTGGCGATACGCAGTATTTT. It yields the protein CASSPEPWTSSGDTQYF.

The chain uses TRBV5-1 and TRBJ1-1; D is uncertain. The CDR3 sequence is 14 residues long. Germline V gives CDR1 SGHRS, CDR2 YFSETQ. The V gene lost 0 bases and the J gene lost 4 bases, with 10 bases spanning the gap. In DNA form, the CDR3 reads TGCGCCAGCAGCTTGGAGTTCTCAACCACTGAAGCTTTCTTT. Protein product: CASSLEFSTTEAFF.

The rearrangement uses TRBV3-1 and TRBJ2-7, with 8 nucleotides matching TRBD2. V trimming: 4 bases; J trimming: 6 bases; junction bases outside the gene matches: 11. Germline lookup yields CDR1 LGHDT and CDR2 YNNKEL (reference sequence). CDR3 length: 15 amino acids. The CDR3 sequence: CASSPGFGRASEQYF. The CDR3 DNA follows: TGTGCCAGCAGCCCGGGGTTCGGGAGGGCCTCCGAGCAGTACTTC.

Many counts were recorded for this clonotype. The chain employs TRBV20-1 and TRBJ2-7; D may be TRBD1 or TRBD2 (6 bases each). V lost 4 bases to trimming and J lost 3 bases, with 16 bases between them. The length of the CDR3 is 14 residues. Germline V gene lookup returns CDR1 DFQATT and CDR2 SNEGSKA (reference sequence). The CDR3 DNA reads as TGCAGTGCTATGGAGGTCAGGGGACTCTACGAGCAGTACTTC. This encodes CSAMEVRGLYEQYF.

This clonotype has just a few counts. The chain combines TRBV5-1 with TRBJ2-1; TRBD2 is a possible D gene (6 bases). The V end lost 1 base, the J end lost 0 bases, and 8 bases lay between the germline ends. The germline CDR1 and CDR2 sequences are SGHRS and YFSETQ. The CDR3 has 15 amino acids. CDR3 protein: CASSLWGDSYNEQFF. CDR3 nucleotides: TGCGCCAGCAGCTTGTGGGGGGACTCCTACAATGAGCAGTTCTTC.

This clonotype was detected only a few times. The chain uses TRBV2 and TRBJ2-5; TRBD1 aligns across 9 bases. V shed 10 bases, J shed 5 bases, and the junction held 14 bases outside the gene matches. The CDR3 length is 15 residues. Germline CDR1 is SNHLY and CDR2 is FYNNEI. This chain's CDR3 is CATTGQGLVRETQYF. The CDR3 nucleotides read TGTGCCACAACGGGACAGGGCCTAGTTCGTGAGACCCAGTACTTC.

This chain joins TRBV4-3 and TRBJ1-1, with 8 bases fitting TRBD1. Trimming removed 1 base from V and 4 bases from J; junction bases left unmatched: 2. The CDR3 sequence is 14 residues long. CDR1 is LGHNA, CDR2 YSLEER, per germline. The CDR3 here is CASSQADRGTEAFF. For the CDR3, the DNA is TGCGCCAGCAGCCAAGCAGACAGGGGCACTGAAGCTTTCTTT.

In its sample, this clonotype was seen once. V is TRBV7-9 and J is TRBJ2-1; 7 positions agree with TRBD2. After removal of 2 bases from V and 5 bases from J, the junction contained 9 bases not matched to a gene. The CDR3 consists of 16 residues. Germline lookup yields CDR1 SEHNR and CDR2 FQNEAQ (reference sequence). CDR3 bases: TGTGCCAGCAGCTTATCCCCCGGGAGGATAAACAATGAGCAGTTCTTC. Protein: CASSLSPGRINNEQFF.

The chain uses TRBV14 and TRBJ2-7; D unclear. The germline V and J ends were trimmed by 2 bases and 2 bases, with 13 bases remaining between them. This CDR3 region has 15 residues. Per germline, CDR1 SGHDN and CDR2 FVKESK. CDR3 sequence reads: CASSQKAWAPYEQYF. For the CDR3, the DNA is TGTGCCAGCAGCCAAAAGGCATGGGCACCCTACGAGCAGTACTTC.

The V gene is TRBV12-3 or TRBV12-4, the J gene TRBJ2-1; possible D gene TRBD2, 5 bases. This CDR3 has 15 residues. The V and J ends lost 3 bases and 8 bases respectively, with 17 bases between them. CDR3 region: CASSFIPGLQDEQFF. The CDR3, as DNA: TGTGCCAGCAGTTTCATCCCGGGATTACAAGATGAGCAGTTCTTC.

There are a few counts of this clonotype. The rearrangement joins TRBV30 to TRBJ2-3, with D maybe TRBD2 (6 bases). Germline lookup yields CDR1 GTSNPN and CDR2 SVGIG (reference sequence). This CDR3 region has 11 residues. The V and J ends lost 3 bases and 8 bases respectively, with 9 bases between them. In DNA form, the CDR3 reads TGTGCCTGGAGGGGGGGACTTACGCAGTATTTT. Translated, it gives CAWRGGLTQYF.

This clonotype was recorded many times. V gene TRBV28 combines with J gene TRBJ2-2, with no clear D. Germline V gene sequence: CDR1 MDHEN, CDR2 SYDVKM. This CDR3 is 15 amino acids long. Deletions cut 5 bases from V and 2 bases from J, with 12 bases between. DNA of the CDR3: TGTGCCAGCAGTCCGATTTCAAGTAACACCGGGGAGCTGTTTTTT. Its protein is CASSPISSNTGELFF.

This clonotype was picked up a small number of times. The rearrangement links TRBV12-3 or TRBV12-4 to TRBJ1-3; no definite D call. This CDR3 spans 15 amino acids. V lost 0 bases and J lost 5, with 11 bases in between. The CDR3 DNA reads TGTGCCAGCAGTTTAGCGGGGAGAATCAGAAACACCATATATTTT. Its translation: CASSLAGRIRNTIYF.

This sequence joins TRBV19 and TRBJ2-7, with TRBD1 matching over 8 bases. The germline CDR1 and CDR2 sequences are LNHDA and SQIVND (reference sequence). The CDR3 runs 13 residues. The V gene end was trimmed by 6 bases and the J gene end by 4 bases; junction bases not matched to a gene: 5. CDR3 sequence reads: CASSAGGRYEQYF. The CDR3 DNA sequence: TGTGCCAGTAGCGCAGGGGGCAGGTACGAGCAGTACTTC.

J is TRBJ1-5 and V is TRBV3-1; the match to TRBD1 covers 8 bases. The germline gives CDR1 LGHDT, CDR2 YNNKEL (reference sequence). Trimming removed 1 base from V and 0 bases from J; junction bases left unmatched: 5. CDR3 size: 17 residues. The CDR3 DNA reads as TGTGCCAGCAGCCAAGGGTACAGGGGGATTAGCAATCAGCCCCAGCATTTT. The encoded protein is CASSQGYRGISNQPQHF.

The chain is built from TRBV5-1 and TRBJ2-7; D may be TRBD1 (6 bases). The CDR3 has 15 residues. The V gene lost 0 bases and the J gene lost 2 bases, with 12 bases spanning the gap. CDR1 and CDR2 from the germline V gene are SGHRS and YFSETQ. The CDR3 loop is CASSLEPWTAYEQYF. For the CDR3, the DNA is TGCGCCAGCAGCTTGGAGCCCTGGACAGCCTACGAGCAGTACTTC.

The chain joins TRBV20-1 to TRBJ2-4; 8 nucleotides match TRBD2. The germline CDR1 and CDR2 sequences are DFQATT and SNEGSKA (reference sequence). The CDR3 spans 16 residues. CDR3 sequence: CSRASGLALAKNIQYF. The CDR3 nucleotides are TGCTCCCGTGCTTCCGGACTAGCATTAGCCAAAAACATTCAGTACTTC.

There are a few counts of this clonotype. The rearrangement uses TRBV20-1 and TRBJ2-7; no clear D. Germline V gives CDR1 DFQATT, CDR2 SNEGSKA (reference sequence). The CDR3 totals 13 residues. V was cut by 0 bases and J by 3 bases, with 9 bases left in between. CDR3: CSAREPGLYEQYF. DNA for the CDR3: TGCAGTGCTAGAGAGCCGGGTCTCTACGAGCAGTACTTC.